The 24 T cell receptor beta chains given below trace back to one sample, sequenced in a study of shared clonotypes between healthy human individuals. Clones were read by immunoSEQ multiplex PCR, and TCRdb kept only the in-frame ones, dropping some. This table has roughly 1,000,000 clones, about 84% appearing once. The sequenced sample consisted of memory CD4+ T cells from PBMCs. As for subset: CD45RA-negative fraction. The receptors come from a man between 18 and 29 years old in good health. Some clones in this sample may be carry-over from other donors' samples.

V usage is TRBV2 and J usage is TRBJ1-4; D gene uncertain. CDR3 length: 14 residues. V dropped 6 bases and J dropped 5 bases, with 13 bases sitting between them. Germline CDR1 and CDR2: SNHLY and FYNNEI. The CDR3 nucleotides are TGTGCCAGCAGCTCCCGGGCTCGCAATGAAAAACTGTTTTTT. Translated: CASSSRARNEKLFF.

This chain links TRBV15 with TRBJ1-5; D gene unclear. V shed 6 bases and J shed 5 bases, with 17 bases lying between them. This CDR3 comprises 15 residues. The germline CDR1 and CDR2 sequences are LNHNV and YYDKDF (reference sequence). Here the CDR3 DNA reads TGTGCCACCAGACCCCGAGACGGTCCCCATCAGCCCCAGCATTTT. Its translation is CATRPRDGPHQPQHF.

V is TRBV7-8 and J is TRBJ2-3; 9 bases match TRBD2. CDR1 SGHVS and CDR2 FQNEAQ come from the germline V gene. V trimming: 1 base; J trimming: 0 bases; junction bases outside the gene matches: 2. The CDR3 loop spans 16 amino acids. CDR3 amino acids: CASSLVLAGSTDTQYF. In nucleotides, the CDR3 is TGTGCCAGCAGCTTAGTTCTAGCGGGGAGCACAGATACGCAGTATTTT.

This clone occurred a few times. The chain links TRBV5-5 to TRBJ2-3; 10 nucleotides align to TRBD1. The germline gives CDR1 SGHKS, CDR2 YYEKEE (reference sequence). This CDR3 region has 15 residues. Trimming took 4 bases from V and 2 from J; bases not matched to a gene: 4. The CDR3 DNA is TGTGCCAGCAGCCCGGGACAGGGGACCACAGATACGCAGTATTTT. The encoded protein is CASSPGQGTTDTQYF.

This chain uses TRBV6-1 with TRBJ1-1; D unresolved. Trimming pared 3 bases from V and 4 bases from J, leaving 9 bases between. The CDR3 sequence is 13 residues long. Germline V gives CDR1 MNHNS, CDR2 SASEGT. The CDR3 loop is CASSENGLTEAFF. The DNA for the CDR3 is TGTGCCAGCAGTGAGAACGGGCTCACTGAAGCTTTCTTT.

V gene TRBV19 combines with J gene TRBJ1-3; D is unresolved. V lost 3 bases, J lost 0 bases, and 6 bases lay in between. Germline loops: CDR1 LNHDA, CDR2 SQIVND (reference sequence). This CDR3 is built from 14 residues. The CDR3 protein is CASSISTSGNTIYF. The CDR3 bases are TGTGCCAGTAGTATCAGTACCTCTGGAAACACCATATATTTT.

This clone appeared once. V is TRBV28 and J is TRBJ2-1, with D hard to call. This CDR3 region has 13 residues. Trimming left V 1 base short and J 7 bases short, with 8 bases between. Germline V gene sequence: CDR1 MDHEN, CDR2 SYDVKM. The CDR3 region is CASSLFAINEQFF. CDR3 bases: TGTGCCAGCAGTTTATTCGCCATAAATGAGCAGTTCTTC.

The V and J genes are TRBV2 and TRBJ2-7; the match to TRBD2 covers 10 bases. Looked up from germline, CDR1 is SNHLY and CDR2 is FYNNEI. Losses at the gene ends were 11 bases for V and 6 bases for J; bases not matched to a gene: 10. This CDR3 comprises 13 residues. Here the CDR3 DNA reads TGTGCCGGGAGGACTAGCGGAACCTCCGAGCAGTACTTC. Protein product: CAGRTSGTSEQYF.

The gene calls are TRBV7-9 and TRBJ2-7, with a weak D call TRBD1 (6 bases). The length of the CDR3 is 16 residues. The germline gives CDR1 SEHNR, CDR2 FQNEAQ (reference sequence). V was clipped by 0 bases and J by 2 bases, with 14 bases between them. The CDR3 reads CASSLAASRGAYEQYF. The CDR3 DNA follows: TGTGCCAGCAGCTTAGCGGCGTCCAGGGGAGCCTACGAGCAGTACTTC. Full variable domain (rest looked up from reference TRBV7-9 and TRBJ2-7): DTGVSQNPRHKITKRGQNVTFRCDPISEHNRLYWYRQTLGQGPEFLTYFQNEAQLEKSRLLSDRFSAERPKGSFSTLEIQRTEQGDSAMYLCASSLAASRGAYEQYFGPGTRLTVT.

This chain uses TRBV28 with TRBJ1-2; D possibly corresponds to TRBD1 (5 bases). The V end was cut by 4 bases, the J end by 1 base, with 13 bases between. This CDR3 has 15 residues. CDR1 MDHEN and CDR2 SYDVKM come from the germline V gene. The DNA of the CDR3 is TGTGCCAGCAGTTCCTACTGGGACGGTAACTATGGCTACACCTTC. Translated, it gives CASSSYWDGNYGYTF.

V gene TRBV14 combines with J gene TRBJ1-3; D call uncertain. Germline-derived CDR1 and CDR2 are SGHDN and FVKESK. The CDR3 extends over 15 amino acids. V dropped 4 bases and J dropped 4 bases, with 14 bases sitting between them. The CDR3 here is CASSLTPDAGNTIYF. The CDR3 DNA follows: TGTGCCAGCAGCCTTACCCCGGACGCCGGAAACACCATATATTTT. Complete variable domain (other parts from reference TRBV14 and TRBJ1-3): EAGVTQFPSHSVIEKGQTVTLRCDPISGHDNLYWYRRVMGKEIKFLLHFVKESKQDESGMPNNRFLAERTGGTYSTLKVQPAELEDSGVYFCASSLTPDAGNTIYFGEGSWLTVV.

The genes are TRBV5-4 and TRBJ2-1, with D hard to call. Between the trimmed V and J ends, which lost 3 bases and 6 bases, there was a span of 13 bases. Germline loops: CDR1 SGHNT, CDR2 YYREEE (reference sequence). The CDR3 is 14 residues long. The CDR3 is CASSSIQRFNEQFF. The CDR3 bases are TGTGCCAGCAGCTCTATACAGAGGTTCAATGAGCAGTTCTTC.

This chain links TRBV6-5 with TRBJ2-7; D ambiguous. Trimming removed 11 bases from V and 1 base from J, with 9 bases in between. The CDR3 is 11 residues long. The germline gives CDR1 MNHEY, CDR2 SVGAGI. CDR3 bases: TGTGCCTCTACGAATTCCTACGAGCAGTACTTC. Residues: CASTNSYEQYF.

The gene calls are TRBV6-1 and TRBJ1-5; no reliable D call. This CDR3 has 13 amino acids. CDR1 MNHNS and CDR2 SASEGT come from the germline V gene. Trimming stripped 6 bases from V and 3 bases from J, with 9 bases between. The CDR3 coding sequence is TGTGCCAGCAGCACGCGACTCAATCAGCCCCAGCATTTT. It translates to CASSTRLNQPQHF.

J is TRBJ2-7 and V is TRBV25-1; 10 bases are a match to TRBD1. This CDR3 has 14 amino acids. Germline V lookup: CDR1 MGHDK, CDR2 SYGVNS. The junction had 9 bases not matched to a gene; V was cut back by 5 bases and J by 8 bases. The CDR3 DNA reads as TGTGCCAGCAGTTGGGGACAGGGGACCTTCAAGCAGTACTTC. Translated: CASSWGQGTFKQYF.

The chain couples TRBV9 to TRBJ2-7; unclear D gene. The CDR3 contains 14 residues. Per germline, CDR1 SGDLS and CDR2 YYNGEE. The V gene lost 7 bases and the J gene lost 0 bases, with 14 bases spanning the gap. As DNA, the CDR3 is TGTGCCAGCCTAAGACGTCAGTCCTCCTACGAGCAGTACTTC. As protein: CASLRRQSSYEQYF.

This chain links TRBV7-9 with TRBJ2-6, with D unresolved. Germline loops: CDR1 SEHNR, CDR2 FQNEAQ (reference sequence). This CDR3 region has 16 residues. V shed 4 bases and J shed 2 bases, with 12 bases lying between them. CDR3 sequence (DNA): TGTGCCAGCAGCTCCTACTTTGCTCCTGGGGCCAACGTCCTGACTTTC. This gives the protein CASSSYFAPGANVLTF. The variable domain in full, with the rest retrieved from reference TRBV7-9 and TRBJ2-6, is DTGVSQNPRHKITKRGQNVTFRCDPISEHNRLYWYRQTLGQGPEFLTYFQNEAQLEKSRLLSDRFSAERPKGSFSTLEIQRTEQGDSAMYLCASSSYFAPGANVLTFGAGSRLTVL.

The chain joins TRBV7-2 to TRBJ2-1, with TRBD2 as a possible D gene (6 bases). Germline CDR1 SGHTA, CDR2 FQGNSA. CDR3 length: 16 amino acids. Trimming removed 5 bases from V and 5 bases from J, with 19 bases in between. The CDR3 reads CASSPGSASANNEQFF. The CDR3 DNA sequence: TGTGCCAGCAGCCCAGGATCGGCTAGCGCGAACAATGAGCAGTTCTTC.

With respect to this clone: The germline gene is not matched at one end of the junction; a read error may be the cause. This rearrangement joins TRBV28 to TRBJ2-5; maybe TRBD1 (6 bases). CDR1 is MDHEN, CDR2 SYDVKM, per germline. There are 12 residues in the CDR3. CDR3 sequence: CASSFGGAGADF. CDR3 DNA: TGTGCCAGCAGTTTTGGTGGGGCAGGGGCGGACTTC. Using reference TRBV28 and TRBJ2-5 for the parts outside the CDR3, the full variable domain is DVKVTQSSRYLVKRTGEKVFLECVQDMDHENMFWYRQDPGLGLRLIYFSYDVKMKEKGDIPEGYSVSREKKERFSLILESASTNQTSMYLCASSFGGAGADFGPGTRLLVL.

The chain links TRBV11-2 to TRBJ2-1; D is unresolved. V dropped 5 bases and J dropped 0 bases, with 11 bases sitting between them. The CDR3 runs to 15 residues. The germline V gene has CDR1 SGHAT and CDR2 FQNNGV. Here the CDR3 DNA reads TGTGCCAGCAGCCCTAGTATTAGCTCCTACAATGAGCAGTTCTTC. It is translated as CASSPSISSYNEQFF. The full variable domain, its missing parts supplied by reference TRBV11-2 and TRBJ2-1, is EAGVAQSPRYKIIEKRQSVAFWCNPISGHATLYWYQQILGQGPKLLIQFQNNGVVDDSQLPKDRFSAERLKGVDSTLKIQPAKLEDSAVYLCASSPSISSYNEQFFGPGTRLTVL.

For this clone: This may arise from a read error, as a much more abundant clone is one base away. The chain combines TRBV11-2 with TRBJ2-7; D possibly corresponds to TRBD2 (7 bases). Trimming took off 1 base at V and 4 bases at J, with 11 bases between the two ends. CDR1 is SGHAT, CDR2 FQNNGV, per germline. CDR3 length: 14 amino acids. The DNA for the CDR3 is TGTGCCAGCAGCTTAGGAGGGGGAGGGTACGAGCAGTACTTC. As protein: CASSLGGGGYEQYF. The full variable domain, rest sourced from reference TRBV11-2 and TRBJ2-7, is EAGVAQSPRYKIIEKRQSVAFWCNPISGHATLYWYQQILGQGPKLLIQFQNNGVVDDSQLPKDRFSAERLKGVDSTLKIQPAKLEDSAVYLCASSLGGGGYEQYFGPGTRLTVT.

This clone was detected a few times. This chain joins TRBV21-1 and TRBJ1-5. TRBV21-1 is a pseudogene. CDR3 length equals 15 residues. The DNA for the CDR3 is TGTGCCAGCAGCAAAGAGGGTGGTGTAGGTCAGCCCCAGCATTTT. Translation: CASSKEGGVGQPQHF.

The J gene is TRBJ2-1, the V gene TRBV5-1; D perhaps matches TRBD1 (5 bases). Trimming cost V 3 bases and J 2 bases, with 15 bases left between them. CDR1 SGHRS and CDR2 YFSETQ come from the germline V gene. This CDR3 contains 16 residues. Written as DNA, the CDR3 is TGCGCCAGCAGCTCGGGTGGGGCTCTCACCTACAATGAGCAGTTCTTC. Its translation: CASSSGGALTYNEQFF.

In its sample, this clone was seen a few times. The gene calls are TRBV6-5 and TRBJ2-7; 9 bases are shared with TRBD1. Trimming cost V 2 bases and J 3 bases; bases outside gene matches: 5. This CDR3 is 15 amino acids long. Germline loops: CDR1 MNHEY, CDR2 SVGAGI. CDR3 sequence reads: CASSYGHRGRYEQYF. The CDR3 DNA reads TGTGCCAGCAGTTACGGCCACAGGGGGCGCTACGAGCAGTACTTC.